These 14 T cell receptor beta chains were all obtained from the same sample, sequenced in a study of blood T cell repertoires in COVID-19. The assay was immunoSEQ multiplex PCR, and TCRdb's table has in-frame clones only and misses some. The sample has about 100,000 clones, 89% seen once. The sequenced sample was peripheral blood. These receptors all come from a man aged 40-50 years with active or convalescent COVID-19.

The chain uses TRBV19 and TRBJ1-1; 8 nucleotides line up with TRBD1. The CDR3 has 15 amino acids. The germline CDR1 and CDR2 sequences are LNHDA and SQIVND (reference sequence). With V trimmed by 3 bases and J by 5 bases, 8 bases remained unmatched. The CDR3 spells CASSMARTGRTEAFF. The DNA of the CDR3 is TGTGCCAGTAGTATGGCCCGGACAGGGAGAACTGAAGCTTTCTTT. The entire variable domain, with the rest obtained from reference TRBV19 and TRBJ1-1, is as follows: DGGITQSPKYLFRKEGQNVTLSCEQNLNHDAMYWYRQDPGQGLRLIYYSQIVNDFQKGDIAEGYSVSREKKESFPLTVTSAQKNPTAFYLCASSMARTGRTEAFFGQGTRLTVV.

The genes are TRBV30 and TRBJ1-4; D uncertain. Germline V gene data show CDR1 as GTSNPN and CDR2 as SVGIG (reference sequence). The CDR3 has 14 amino acids. The ends were cut back, 1 base at V and 3 bases at J, with 9 bases in the middle. In nucleotides, the CDR3 is TGTGCCTGGAGTGGTTTGTTCGCTAATGAAAAACTGTTTTTT. Its protein is CAWSGLFANEKLFF.

The gene calls are TRBV5-1 and TRBJ2-5; unclear D gene. V lost 5 bases and J lost 5, with 10 bases in between. The CDR3 covers 12 residues. Germline loops: CDR1 SGHRS, CDR2 YFSETQ. CDR3 residues: CASRGTGETQYF. For the CDR3, the DNA is TGCGCCAGCAGAGGCACGGGTGAGACCCAGTACTTC. The full variable domain, rest sourced from reference TRBV5-1 and TRBJ2-5, is KAGVTQTPRYLIKTRGQQVTLSCSPISGHRSVSWYQQTPGQGLQFLFEYFSETQRNKGNFPGRFSGRQFSNSRSEMNVSTLELGDSALYLCASRGTGETQYFGPGTRLLVL.

The rearrangement links TRBV18 to TRBJ2-1; tentatively, D is TRBD2 (6 bases). Between the trimmed V and J ends, which lost 1 base and 3 bases, there was a span of 13 bases. This CDR3 spans 16 amino acids. Germline assignment: CDR1 KGHSH and CDR2 LQKENI. CDR3 sequence: CASSPHRELDYNEQFF. The CDR3 nucleotides are TGTGCCAGCTCACCACACCGGGAGCTCGACTACAATGAGCAGTTCTTC. Using reference TRBV18 and TRBJ2-1 for the parts outside the CDR3, the full variable domain is NAGVMQNPRHLVRRRGQEARLRCSPMKGHSHVYWYRQLPEEGLKFMVYLQKENIIDESGMPKERFSAEFPKEGPSILRIQQVVRGDSAAYFCASSPHRELDYNEQFFGPGTRLTVL.

The table lists this clone with a few counts. The chain employs TRBV20-1 and TRBJ1-2; no firm D call. There are 11 residues in the CDR3. V was cut by 6 bases and J by 7 bases, with 12 bases left in between. The germline CDR1 and CDR2 sequences are DFQATT and SNEGSKA (reference sequence). The CDR3 loop reads CSAKPPSGYTF. CDR3 in DNA: TGCAGTGCCAAGCCCCCTTCTGGCTACACCTTC.

The CDR3 DNA sequence: TGTGCCAGCAGTTCCAGACTAGCGGGTCACCAAGAGACCCAGTACTTC. Translating it yields CASSSRLAGHQETQYF. This chain joins TRBV28 and TRBJ2-5; 10 bases map to TRBD2. CDR3 length: 16 amino acids. Germline V gene sequence: CDR1 MDHEN, CDR2 SYDVKM. V shed 4 bases and J 0 bases; nucleotides not matched to a gene: 5.

This sequence joins TRBV6-5 and TRBJ2-1; the match to TRBD1 covers 8 bases. Unmatched junction bases numbered 11, after V lost 7 bases and J lost 12 bases. The CDR3 runs 13 residues. The germline V gene has CDR1 MNHEY and CDR2 SVGAGI. The CDR3 loop reads CASTSGTGGRQFF. In DNA, the CDR3 is TGTGCCAGCACCTCCGGGACAGGCGGAAGGCAGTTCTTC.

The rearrangement links TRBV28 to TRBJ2-3; tentative D call: TRBD1 (5 bases). Germline V lookup: CDR1 MDHEN, CDR2 SYDVKM. V was pared by 7 bases and J by 2 bases, with 13 bases between. The CDR3 extends over 14 amino acids. The CDR3 coding sequence is TGTGCCAGCAAGGACAACACATTCACAGATACGCAGTATTTT. Protein sequence: CASKDNTFTDTQYF.

The chain carries TRBV28 and TRBJ1-6, with 8 bases that match TRBD1. This CDR3 is built from 15 residues. Unmatched junction bases numbered 10, after V lost 6 bases and J lost 9 bases. Germline V CDR1 and CDR2: MDHEN, SYDVKM. As DNA, the CDR3 is TGTGCCAGCAGCCGCGGACAGGGCTATGGTTCACCCCTCCACTTT. Protein: CASSRGQGYGSPLHF.

This chain links TRBV5-1 with TRBJ2-5; D unclear. Germline CDR1 SGHRS, CDR2 YFSETQ. This CDR3 has 12 amino acids. V lost 0 bases to trimming and J lost 5 bases, with 5 bases between them. This CDR3 is CASSLGQETQYF. For the CDR3, the DNA is TGCGCCAGCAGCTTGGGCCAGGAGACCCAGTACTTC.

The CDR3 DNA reads TGTGCCAGCAGTGAGGGCAGGGGGTTGTTCTATGGCTACACCTTC. It is translated as CASSEGRGLFYGYTF. V is TRBV2 and J is TRBJ1-2; the match to TRBD1 covers 7 bases. J was trimmed by 4 bases and V by 3 bases; bases with no gene match: 8. This CDR3 spans 15 amino acids. CDR1 and CDR2 (germline): SNHLY, FYNNEI.

The genes are TRBV14 and TRBJ1-4, with 7 positions matching TRBD1. V lost 0 bases and J lost 8; bases outside the gene matches: 6. Germline V lookup: CDR1 SGHDN, CDR2 FVKESK. CDR3 length equals 15 residues. For the CDR3, the DNA is TGTGCCAGCAGCCAAGAAAAGGGGGCGGGCGAAAAACTGTTTTTT. It specifies CASSQEKGAGEKLFF. The full variable domain, with the rest looked up from reference TRBV14 and TRBJ1-4, is EAGVTQFPSHSVIEKGQTVTLRCDPISGHDNLYWYRRVMGKEIKFLLHFVKESKQDESGMPNNRFLAERTGGTYSTLKVQPAELEDSGVYFCASSQEKGAGEKLFFGSGTQLSVL.

The chain uses TRBV6-6 and TRBJ2-2; TRBD1 aligns across 11 bases. Germline CDR1 reads MNHNY; CDR2 reads SVGAGI (reference sequence). The CDR3 has 14 amino acids. The trim removed 4 bases at V and 5 bases at J, leaving 0 bases unmatched. The CDR3 sequence is CASSWDRGTGELFF. The DNA for the CDR3 is TGTGCCAGCAGTTGGGACAGGGGGACCGGGGAGCTGTTTTTT.

The chain couples TRBV18 to TRBJ1-1; a weak D match, TRBD1 (6 bases). The CDR3 runs 15 residues. CDR1 is KGHSH, CDR2 LQKENI, per germline. V lost 3 bases, J lost 2 bases, and 13 bases lay in between. CDR3: CASSPTRGGNTEAFF. The DNA for the CDR3 is TGTGCCAGCTCACCGACAAGGGGGGGCAACACTGAAGCTTTCTTT.